This passage covers 23 T cell receptor beta chains from one sample sequenced in a study of CD8 T cells in Susac syndrome. An input of roughly 0.45 to 1 ug of RNA was subjected to reverse transcription using random hexamers. Via MiXCR, TCRdb re-called the immunoSEQ multiplex PCR reads, giving one row per CDR3 protein. The data hold 150,000 to 200,000 distinct CDR3 sequences, with about 93% observed a single time. The sample consisted of CD4+ T cells from PBMCs. These receptors all stem from a human donor with Susac syndrome.

V gene TRBV11-3 combines with J gene TRBJ2-1; a weak D match, TRBD2 (5 bases). The CDR3 is 13 amino acids. CDR1 is SGHNT, CDR2 YENEEA, per germline. V was pared by 4 bases and J by 9 bases, with 13 bases between. The CDR3 sequence is CASSYSSSTEQFF. The CDR3, as DNA: TGTGCCAGCAGCTACTCTAGCTCTACTGAGCAGTTCTTC.

The chain combines TRBV29-1 with TRBJ2-1, with no clear D. With 2 bases removed from V and 8 bases from J, the gap between germline ends came to 10 bases. The CDR3 has 12 residues. Looked up from germline, CDR1 is SQVTM and CDR2 is ANQGSEA. The CDR3 loop reads CSVEILADEQFF. CDR3 nucleotide sequence: TGCAGCGTTGAAATCCTCGCCGATGAGCAGTTCTTC.

The J gene is TRBJ2-1, the V gene TRBV20-1, with D unresolved. Germline V gene data show CDR1 as DFQATT and CDR2 as SNEGSKA (reference sequence). The V gene lost 6 bases and the J gene lost 5 bases, with 11 bases spanning the gap. The CDR3 runs 12 residues. The CDR3 loop is CSAIVQDNEQFF. The CDR3, as DNA: TGCAGTGCCATCGTTCAAGACAATGAGCAGTTCTTC.

The chain carries TRBV15 and TRBJ2-6, with 9 bases fitting TRBD1. V shed 0 bases, J shed 11 bases, and the junction held 5 bases outside the gene matches. CDR1 is LNHNV and CDR2 is YYDKDF in the germline V gene (reference sequence). The CDR3 covers 15 residues. CDR3 DNA: TGTGCCACCAGCAGAGATAAGACAGGGGGTTACGTCCTGACTTTC. Translating it yields CATSRDKTGGYVLTF. Drawing the rest from reference TRBV15 and TRBJ2-6, the complete variable domain is DAMVIQNPRYQVTQFGKPVTLSCSQTLNHNVMYWYQQKSSQAPKLLFHYYDKDFNNEADTPDNFQSRRPNTSFCFLDIRSPGLGDTAMYLCATSRDKTGGYVLTFGAGSRLTVL.

The V gene is TRBV3-1, the J gene TRBJ2-3; D unclear. Germline CDR1 is LGHDT and CDR2 is YNNKEL (reference sequence). Trimming removed 1 base from V and 4 bases from J, with 6 bases in between. The CDR3 runs to 13 residues. CDR3 sequence (DNA): TGTGCCAGCAGCCAAGGCCTAGCAGATACGCAGTATTTT. Protein product: CASSQGLADTQYF.

The chain employs TRBV7-2 and TRBJ1-1; the D gene is possibly TRBD1 (5 bases). Germline CDR1 reads SGHTA; CDR2 reads FQGNSA. V gave up 4 bases and J gave up 3 bases, with 12 bases separating them. CDR3 length equals 14 residues. The CDR3 here is CASSSLGGDTEAFF. The DNA of the CDR3 is TGTGCCAGCAGCTCCCTGGGGGGGGACACTGAAGCTTTCTTT.

The chain uses TRBV14 and TRBJ2-5; no clear D. Trimming removed 3 bases at V and 1 base at J, with 9 bases between. CDR1 is SGHDN, CDR2 FVKESK, per germline. The CDR3 has 14 residues. The DNA of the CDR3 is TGTGCCAGCAGCCAGATGTGGGGCCAAGAGACCCAGTACTTC. Amino acids: CASSQMWGQETQYF. Filled out from reference TRBV14 and TRBJ2-5, the complete variable domain reads EAGVTQFPSHSVIEKGQTVTLRCDPISGHDNLYWYRRVMGKEIKFLLHFVKESKQDESGMPNNRFLAERTGGTYSTLKVQPAELEDSGVYFCASSQMWGQETQYFGPGTRLLVL.

J is TRBJ2-2 and V is TRBV14; a possible D gene is TRBD1 (5 bases). From germline, CDR1 is SGHDN and CDR2 FVKESK. Trimming removed 0 bases from V and 6 bases from J, with 20 bases in between. This CDR3 contains 18 residues. Here the CDR3 DNA reads TGTGCCAGCAGCCAAGATCGTGCAGGGTATCGTAACCCCGGGGAGCTGTTTTTT. Its translation: CASSQDRAGYRNPGELFF.

The chain links TRBV6-2 or TRBV6-3 to TRBJ2-2; 8 nucleotides line up with TRBD1. The V and J ends lost 6 bases and 6 bases, in that order; junction bases with no gene match: 6. The CDR3 has 14 residues. CDR1 MNHEY and CDR2 SVGEGT come from the germline V gene. The CDR3, as DNA: TGTGCCAGCAGAGCCGCAGGGGGCCCCGGGGAGCTGTTTTTT. Its translation: CASRAAGGPGELFF.

CDR3 nucleotides: TGTGCCAGCAGTTCCCGGGGGACTAGCTCCTACAATGAGCAGTTCTTC. Protein product: CASSSRGTSSYNEQFF. V and J are TRBV27 and TRBJ2-1; 8 nucleotides agree with TRBD2. V was pared by 4 bases and J by 0 bases, with 5 bases of the junction left unmatched. CDR1 and CDR2 from the germline V gene are MNHEY and SMNVEV (reference sequence). The CDR3 is 16 residues long.

The rearrangement joins TRBV3-1 to TRBJ1-2; TRBD1 matches 8 bases. The V and J ends lost 5 bases and 7 bases, in that order; junction bases with no gene match: 6. Germline V gene data show CDR1 as LGHDT and CDR2 as YNNKEL (reference sequence). This CDR3 has 13 residues. The CDR3: CASSEDREGGYTF. The CDR3 DNA is TGTGCCAGCAGCGAGGACAGGGAAGGTGGCTACACCTTC.

The CDR3 sequence: CASSREGDNYEQYF. CDR3 sequence (DNA): TGTGCCAGTAGTCGGGAGGGAGATAACTACGAGCAGTACTTC. V gene TRBV19 combines with J gene TRBJ2-7; 8 positions agree with TRBD2. There are 14 residues in the CDR3. With 5 bases clipped from V and 3 bases from J, the junction kept 6 bases outside the gene matches. CDR1 and CDR2 from the germline V gene are LNHDA and SQIVND (reference sequence).

This chain links TRBV5-6 with TRBJ2-1; D might be TRBD2 (6 bases). CDR1 and CDR2 from the germline V gene are SGHDT and YYEEEE. This CDR3 spans 16 amino acids. Trimming stripped 0 bases from V and 7 bases from J, with 17 bases between. CDR3 nucleotide sequence: TGTGCCAGCAGCTTGGTTATCAGGAGGGCGCGAAATGAGCAGTTCTTC. Amino acids: CASSLVIRRARNEQFF. Supplemented by reference TRBV5-6 and TRBJ2-1, the full variable domain reads DAGVTQSPTHLIKTRGQQVTLRCSPKSGHDTVSWYQQALGQGPQFIFQYYEEEERQRGNFPDRFSGHQFPNYSSELNVNALLLGDSALYLCASSLVIRRARNEQFFGPGTRLTVL.

This clonotype was counted once. The chain couples TRBV6-1 to TRBJ1-5, with 9 bases that match TRBD1. The V and J ends lost 4 bases and 5 bases, in that order; junction bases with no gene match: 3. The CDR3 totals 14 residues. Germline V gene sequence: CDR1 MNHNS, CDR2 SASEGT. CDR3 coding DNA: TGTGCCAGCAGTGGGAACAGGGGGCATCAGCCCCAGCATTTT. Amino acid sequence: CASSGNRGHQPQHF.

This rearrangement joins TRBV9 to TRBJ2-7; D might be TRBD2 (5 bases). Trimming removed 4 bases at V and 5 bases at J, with 13 bases between. The CDR3 has 13 residues. Germline V gene data show CDR1 as SGDLS and CDR2 as YYNGEE. The CDR3 DNA follows: TGTGCCAGCAGCCCACAAGGAGGCAACGAGCAGTACTTC. Translating gives CASSPQGGNEQYF.

V is TRBV20-1 and J is TRBJ2-3; no clear D. The CDR3 totals 12 residues. V dropped 6 bases and J dropped 3 bases, with 10 bases sitting between them. Germline V gene lookup returns CDR1 DFQATT and CDR2 SNEGSKA (reference sequence). The CDR3 coding sequence is TGCAGTGCGCTAATGGGGACAGATACGCAGTATTTT. Translating gives CSALMGTDTQYF.

This clonotype has a single count. The rearrangement links TRBV25-1 to TRBJ2-6; TRBD1 matches 10 bases. The length of the CDR3 is 15 residues. V was clipped by 10 bases and J by 0 bases; unmatched bases: 3. Looked up from germline, CDR1 is MGHDK and CDR2 is SYGVNS. CDR3 nucleotides: TGTGCCACTCGGACAGGGGGCTCTGGGGCCAACGTCCTGACTTTC. Its protein is CATRTGGSGANVLTF.

This CDR3 reads CASSPLLVSSYNEQFF. The CDR3, as DNA: TGCGCCAGCAGCCCACTACTCGTGAGCTCCTACAATGAGCAGTTCTTC. The rearrangement uses TRBV5-1 and TRBJ2-1; D ambiguous. The germline V and J ends were trimmed by 4 bases and 0 bases, with 14 bases remaining between them. This CDR3 comprises 16 residues. Germline V CDR1 and CDR2: SGHRS, YFSETQ.

The genes are TRBV15 and TRBJ1-2; D possibly corresponds to TRBD1 (5 bases). This CDR3 is 16 amino acids long. Germline lookup yields CDR1 LNHNV and CDR2 YYDKDF (reference sequence). The germline V and J ends were trimmed by 0 bases and 4 bases, with 15 bases remaining between them. CDR3 amino acids: CATSRDMRQTVYGYTF. In nucleotides, the CDR3 is TGTGCCACCAGCAGAGATATGAGGCAGACAGTCTATGGCTACACCTTC.

In DNA, the CDR3 is TGTGCCTGGAGTGTATCCGCGAACACCGGGGAGCTGTTTTTT. This encodes CAWSVSANTGELFF. The rearrangement joins TRBV30 to TRBJ2-2, with D hard to call. CDR3 size: 14 residues. Germline V gene sequence: CDR1 GTSNPN, CDR2 SVGIG (reference sequence). V lost 0 bases and J 0 bases, leaving 5 bases between the germline ends.

Only one count was recorded for this clonotype. The genes are TRBV2 and TRBJ2-1; 9 positions agree with TRBD1. This CDR3 comprises 14 residues. V lost 3 bases and J lost 4; bases outside the gene matches: 1. In germline, CDR1 is SNHLY, CDR2 FYNNEI. The CDR3 DNA reads TGTGCCAGCAGTGAGGACAGGGGTTACAATGAGCAGTTCTTC. Encoded protein: CASSEDRGYNEQFF.

The J gene is TRBJ2-5, the V gene TRBV7-9; TRBD2 agrees at 15 bases. From germline, CDR1 is SEHNR and CDR2 FQNEAQ (reference sequence). The CDR3 is made up of 17 amino acids. V lost 5 bases, J lost 4 bases, and 8 bases stayed unmatched. This CDR3 is CASSRGLAGGPGETQYF. CDR3 in DNA: TGTGCCAGCAGCCGCGGACTAGCGGGAGGGCCAGGAGAGACCCAGTACTTC.

The CDR3 nucleotides read TGCAGTGCTACCTCAGCGGGAAGGACCTACAATGAGCAGTTCTTC. Translated: CSATSAGRTYNEQFF. The chain carries TRBV20-1 and TRBJ2-1, with 7 bases that match TRBD2. The V gene end was trimmed by 4 bases and the J gene end by 2 bases; junction bases not matched to a gene: 8. The CDR3 has 15 residues. CDR1 is DFQATT, CDR2 SNEGSKA, per germline (reference sequence).